This T cell receptor beta chain originates from a study of CD8 T cells in ankylosing spondylitis. The germline CDR1 and CDR2 sequences are MNHEY and SMNVEV (reference sequence). This CDR3 has 13 residues. The germline V and J ends were trimmed by 6 bases and 1 base, with 10 bases remaining between them. Study observations and caveats: There was a TCR beta motif, made of 7 to 9 highly homologous variants, that appeared characteristic of ankylosing spondylitis blood. Relatively rare in peripheral blood, disease-linked clones were also CD8+.

TCRdb re-called the 5' RACE reads through MiXCR, storing one row per CDR3 protein. The sample carries approximately 550,000 distinct CDR3 sequences, roughly 13% recorded once. As to this clonotype: Its target is not known.

The chain is built from TRBV27 and TRBJ2-7, with D possibly being TRBD1 (6 bases). The origin of this receptor is a male donor with ankylosing spondylitis. Sequencing input: blood, either unsorted or a sorted T cell fraction (not recorded which). CDR3 nucleotides: TGTGCCAGCAGACACGGACAGTCCTACGAGCAGTACTTC. This gives the protein CASRHGQSYEQYF.